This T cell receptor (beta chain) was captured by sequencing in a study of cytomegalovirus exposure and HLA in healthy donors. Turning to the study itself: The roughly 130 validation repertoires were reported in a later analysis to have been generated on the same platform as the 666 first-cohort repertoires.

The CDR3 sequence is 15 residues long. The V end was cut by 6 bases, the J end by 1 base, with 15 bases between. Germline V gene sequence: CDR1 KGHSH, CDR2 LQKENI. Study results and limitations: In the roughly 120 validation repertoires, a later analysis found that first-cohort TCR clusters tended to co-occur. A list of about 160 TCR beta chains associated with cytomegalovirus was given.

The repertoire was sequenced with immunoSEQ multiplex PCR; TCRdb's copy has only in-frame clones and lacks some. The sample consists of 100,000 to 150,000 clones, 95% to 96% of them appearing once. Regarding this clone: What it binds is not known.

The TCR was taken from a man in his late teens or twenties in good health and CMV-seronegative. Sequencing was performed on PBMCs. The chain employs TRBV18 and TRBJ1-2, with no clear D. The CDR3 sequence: CASSSTQVGNYGYTF. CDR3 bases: TGTGCCAGCTCCTCGACCCAGGTCGGTAACTATGGCTACACCTTC.